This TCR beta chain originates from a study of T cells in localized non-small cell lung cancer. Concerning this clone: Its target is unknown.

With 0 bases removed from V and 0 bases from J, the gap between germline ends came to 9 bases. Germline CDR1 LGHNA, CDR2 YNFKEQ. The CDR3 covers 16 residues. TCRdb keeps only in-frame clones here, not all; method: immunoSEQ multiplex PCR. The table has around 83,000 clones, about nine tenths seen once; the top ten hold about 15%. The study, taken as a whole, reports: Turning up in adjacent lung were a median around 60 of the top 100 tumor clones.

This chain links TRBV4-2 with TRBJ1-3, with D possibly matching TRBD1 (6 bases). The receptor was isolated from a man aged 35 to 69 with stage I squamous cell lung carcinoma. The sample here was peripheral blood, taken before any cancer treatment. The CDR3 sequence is CASSQEPRGSGNTIYF. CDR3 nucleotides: TGTGCCAGCAGCCAAGAACCCAGGGGCTCTGGAAACACCATATATTTT.